These T cell receptor beta chains were read from a single sample in a study of response to subunit inactivated influenza vaccine. TCRdb processed the RT-PCR reads anew with MiXCR; each CDR3 protein has one entry. The table lists about 530,000 distinct CDR3 sequences, about 10% of them singletons. Sequenced here: PBMCs from blood, sampled on the day of vaccination. Receptor source: a man over 45 who received an inactivated influenza vaccine. CDR3s include the opening cysteine and the closing phenylalanine or tryptophan. The order of the fields is J gene, CDR3 length, clone size, D gene, V gene, CDR3 DNA, CDR3 protein. A D gene is named only where the DNA matches it firmly. Expanded clones are given a class, and other clones once, few, many or no size at all.

TRBJ1-2 | 18 | few | . | TRBV21-1 | TGTGCCAGCAGCAAAGAGACACCGGGACACCAGACGAATTATGGCTACACCTTC | CASSKETPGHQTNYGYTF
TRBJ2-2 | 15 | . | . | TRBV12-3/TRBV12-4 | TGTGCCACGCAACTTCGACTGGCGGCAACCGGGGAGCTGTTTTTT | CATQLRLAATGELFF
TRBJ2-1 | 17 | . | TRBD1 | TRBV12-3/TRBV12-4 | TGTGCCAGCAGTTCCGGGCAGGGGGCAGGGTCCTACAATGAGCAGTTCTTC | CASSSGQGAGSYNEQFF
TRBJ2-4 | 15 | few | . | TRBV19 | TGTGCCAGTAGTATCAACAGCGAAGCCAAAAACATTCAGTACTTC | CASSINSEAKNIQYF
TRBJ2-3 | 13 | many | TRBD1 | TRBV7-3 | TGTGCCAGCAGCCCCACAGGGGGCCTTACGCAGTATTTT | CASSPTGGLTQYF
TRBJ2-1 | 17 | many | . | TRBV6-2/TRBV6-3 | TGTGCCAGCAGTTATTTAGGGGGAAAAATAACAGCCAATGAGCAGTTCTTC | CASSYLGGKITANEQFF
TRBJ2-1 | 15 | many | TRBD2 | TRBV5-1 | TGCGCCAGCAGCTTGTTGGTAGCGGGAGAGAATGAGCAGTTCTTC | CASSLLVAGENEQFF
TRBJ1-1 | 15 | . | . | TRBV10-3 | TGTGCCATCAGTGAGTCTGGTGCCAGGGGAACTGAAGCTTTCTTT | CAISESGARGTEAFF
TRBJ2-7 | 14 | . | TRBD2 | TRBV15 | TGTGCCACCAGCCCGTGGGAGGGAATCCACGAGCAGTACTTC | CATSPWEGIHEQYF
TRBJ2-1 | 15 | few | TRBD2 | TRBV11-2 | TGTGCCAGCAGCGAAGCGGGACGCTCCTACAATGAGCAGTTCTTC | CASSEAGRSYNEQFF
TRBJ1-3 | 15 | . | TRBD1 | TRBV7-9 | TGTGCCAGCAGCTTAGTACAGGGGACTGGAAACACCATATATTTT | CASSLVQGTGNTIYF
TRBJ2-2 | 11 | few | . | TRBV6-2/TRBV6-3 | TGTGCCAGAAAGAACACCGGGGAGCTGTTTTTT | CARKNTGELFF
TRBJ1-5 | 15 | . | . | TRBV28 | TGTGCCAGCAGTTTAAGGGCAGGGGGCAATCAGCCCCAGCATTTT | CASSLRAGGNQPQHF
TRBJ2-1 | 16 | few | TRBD2 | TRBV19 | TGTGCCAGCGCTTGGGGGGAGGGCCTTTCTAACAATGAGCAGTTCTTC | CASAWGEGLSNNEQFF
TRBJ1-1 | 16 | few | . | TRBV4-1 | TGCGCCAGCAGCCAAGAAAGGCGGGGAGGGGATGCTGAAGCTTTCTTT | CASSQERRGGDAEAFF
TRBJ2-5 | 14 | . | TRBD2 | TRBV5-1 | TGCGCCAGCAGCGTCGGGACTAGTCAAGAGACCCAGTACTTC | CASSVGTSQETQYF
TRBJ2-7 | 14 | many | TRBD1 | TRBV5-1 | TGCGCCAGCAGCTTCCTAAGGACAGGCTACGAGCAGTACTTC | CASSFLRTGYEQYF
TRBJ2-1 | 15 | few | . | TRBV5-1 | TGCGCCAGCAGCTTTAGCGGTGGGGTCTACAATGAGCAGTTCTTC | CASSFSGGVYNEQFF
TRBJ2-7 | 12 | . | . | TRBV3-1 | TGTGCCAGCAGTTTTGGACAGATCGAGCAGTACTTC | CASSFGQIEQYF
TRBJ1-3 | 18 | few | . | TRBV12-2 | TGTGCAAGTCGCCCCGGGGGTACAGGGGGCTTTTCTGGAAACACCATATATTTT | CASRPGGTGGFSGNTIYF
TRBJ1-6 | 14 | . | . | TRBV12-3/TRBV12-4 | TGTGCCAGCAGTCTCGGGGGGGTTAATTCACCCCTCCACTTT | CASSLGGVNSPLHF
TRBJ2-3 | 15 | . | . | TRBV12-3/TRBV12-4 | TGTGCCAGCAGCTACGGGGGGACAGCGGCAGATACGCAGTATTTT | CASSYGGTAADTQYF
TRBJ2-3 | 16 | few | TRBD2 | TRBV7-2 | TGTGCCAGCAGCTTCGCGGGGGGGGGCAAAACAGATACGCAGTATTTT | CASSFAGGGKTDTQYF
TRBJ2-3 | 15 | few | . | TRBV7-8 | TGTGCCAGCAGCTTTACTATACTTAGCACAGATACGCAGTATTTT | CASSFTILSTDTQYF
TRBJ2-7 | 15 | . | TRBD1 | TRBV7-6 | TGTGCCAGCAGCTTAGGAACAGGGGTATCCTACGAGCAGTACTTC | CASSLGTGVSYEQYF
TRBJ2-1 | 16 | many | TRBD1 | TRBV5-1 | TGCGCCAGCAGCTCCCGACAGGGGGCGATCTACAATGAGCAGTTCTTC | CASSSRQGAIYNEQFF
TRBJ2-5 | 13 | . | . | TRBV7-2 | TGTGCCAGCAGCTCCAACATGGGGGAGACCCAGTACTTC | CASSSNMGETQYF
TRBJ2-1 | 16 | few | TRBD2 | TRBV24-1 | TGTGCCACCAGTGACCGGACTAGCGGGAATATCAATGAGCAGTTCTTC | CATSDRTSGNINEQFF
TRBJ2-1 | 17 | many | . | TRBV24-1 | TGTGCCACCAGTGATTCGTCCGGGACCATAAACGAGGATGAGCAGTTCTTC | CATSDSSGTINEDEQFF
TRBJ1-2 | 13 | many | TRBD1 | TRBV28 | TGTGCCAGCACCTGGGGACAGACCTATGGCTACACCTTC | CASTWGQTYGYTF
TRBJ2-3 | 16 | many | . | TRBV6-5 | TGTGCCAGCAGTTACTTTCGGCCTACTAGCACAGATACGCAGTATTTT | CASSYFRPTSTDTQYF
TRBJ1-1 | 11 | few | . | TRBV28 | TGTGCCAGCACCCCCGGCACTGAAGCTTTCTTT | CASTPGTEAFF
TRBJ2-7 | 16 | few | . | TRBV4-3 | TGCGCCAGCAGCCAAGATAAATCTTGGGCCGATGACGAGCAGTACTTC | CASSQDKSWADDEQYF
TRBJ1-5 | 13 | few | TRBD1 | TRBV27 | TGTGCCAGCATGAGGGGGCCCGCCCAGCCCCAGCATTTT | CASMRGPAQPQHF
TRBJ1-4 | 15 | few | . | TRBV4-3 | TGCGCCAGCAGCCCCGGGGATAGGGCAGGTGAAAAACTGTTTTTT | CASSPGDRAGEKLFF
TRBJ2-7 | 17 | many | . | TRBV28 | TGTGCCAGCAGTTTAGTCGTAGCGGCAAGCTCCTCCTACGAGCAGTACTTC | CASSLVVAASSSYEQYF
TRBJ1-6 | 13 | . | . | TRBV20-1 | TGCAGTGCTAGACGGACCTCTAATTCACCCCTCCACTTT | CSARRTSNSPLHF
TRBJ2-5 | 9 | . | TRBD2 | TRBV20-1 | TGCAGCCCCCGGGACTACGAAAACTTC | CSPRDYENF
TRBJ2-3 | 16 | many | . | TRBV12-3/TRBV12-4 | TGTGCCAGCAGTTTAAGGATACAGAGTCGCACAGATACGCAGTATTTT | CASSLRIQSRTDTQYF
TRBJ2-5 | 14 | . | . | TRBV12-3/TRBV12-4 | TGTGCCAGCAGTCCATTTGAGAGGAGGGAGACCCAGTACTTC | CASSPFERRETQYF
TRBJ1-1 | 14 | few | . | TRBV20-1 | TGCAGTGCTAGAAGGGCACACCTGAACACTGAAGCTTTCTTT | CSARRAHLNTEAFF
TRBJ2-3 | 13 | . | TRBD1 | TRBV12-3/TRBV12-4 | TGTGCCAGCAGAACCGACAGGGCTGGAGGGCAGTATTTT | CASRTDRAGGQYF
TRBJ2-1 | 12 | few | . | TRBV12-3/TRBV12-4 | TGTGCCAGCAGTTTGATGGGGACCCACCCGTTCTTC | CASSLMGTHPFF
TRBJ2-1 | 13 | . | . | TRBV19 | TGTGCCAGTAGTATTATAGGGTCGTATGAGCAGTTCTTC | CASSIIGSYEQFF
TRBJ1-2 | 15 | few | . | TRBV5-1 | TGCGCCAGCAGCCGAAACGCTGGGACAAACTATGGCTACACCTTC | CASSRNAGTNYGYTF
TRBJ2-7 | 14 | many | . | TRBV6-5 | TGTGCCAGCAGTTACGGGCAGGGAAGCGACGAGCAGTACTTC | CASSYGQGSDEQYF
TRBJ2-7 | 11 | . | TRBD1 | TRBV30 | TGTGCCTCCTACAGGGGCGGCGAGCAGTACTTC | CASYRGGEQYF
TRBJ2-4 | 12 | . | TRBD1 | TRBV12-3/TRBV12-4 | TGTGCCAGCAGTGAGACAGGGGTGGGGGGGTACTTC | CASSETGVGGYF
TRBJ2-1 | 16 | many | . | TRBV5-1 | TGCGCCAGCAGCTTGGTGGCAGCGGGCACCTACAATGAGCAGTTCTTC | CASSLVAAGTYNEQFF
TRBJ2-7 | 15 | . | . | TRBV21-1 | TGTGCCAGCAGCAAAGGTTGGGACAGCTCCTACGAGCAGTACTTC | CASSKGWDSSYEQYF
TRBJ2-7 | 11 | many | . | TRBV29-1 | TGCAGCGTCCGAGGCGGCTACGAGCAGTACTTC | CSVRGGYEQYF
TRBJ2-7 | 15 | many | TRBD2 | TRBV20-1 | TGCAGTGCTCAAGCAGGGACTAGCGGGCCCAACGAGCAGTACTTC | CSAQAGTSGPNEQYF
TRBJ2-5 | 15 | few | TRBD1 | TRBV7-6 | TGTGCCAGCAGCTTTGCAGGGGGCAGGCGAGAGACCCAGTACTTC | CASSFAGGRRETQYF
TRBJ2-3 | 14 | few | TRBD1 | TRBV12-3/TRBV12-4 | TGTGCCAGCAGTCCGGGACAGGGGATAGATACGCAGTATTTT | CASSPGQGIDTQYF
TRBJ2-1 | 15 | many | TRBD2 | TRBV7-9 | TGTGCCAGCAGCTTAAGGGCTAGCGGGAGTGGTGAGCAGTTCTTC | CASSLRASGSGEQFF
TRBJ1-1 | 15 | many | TRBD1 | TRBV2 | TGTGCCAGCAGTGAATATCAGGGGGCGACCACTGAAGCTTTCTTT | CASSEYQGATTEAFF
TRBJ2-1 | 15 | . | TRBD2 | TRBV28 | TGTGCCAGCAGTGGTGCGGGGGGTTCCTACAATGAGCAGTTCTTC | CASSGAGGSYNEQFF
TRBJ2-3 | 18 | many | TRBD2 | TRBV6-5 | TGTGCCAGCAGTTACTCCCCCGCCGGGACTAGCGAGGGGAATACGCAGTATTTT | CASSYSPAGTSEGNTQYF
TRBJ1-2 | 13 | many | . | TRBV4-1 | TGCGCCAGCAGCCAGTTCTTGAACTATGGCTACACCTTC | CASSQFLNYGYTF
TRBJ1-1 | 14 | few | . | TRBV24-1 | TGTGCCACCAGTGACTCGGGAGCCAGACCTGAAGCTTTCTTT | CATSDSGARPEAFF